This is a list of T cell receptor beta chains from one sample in a study of memory CD4+ T cells and cytomegalovirus serostatus. The assay was immunoSEQ multiplex PCR, and TCRdb's table has in-frame clones only and misses some. The sample holds more than 55,000 clones; 75% to 90% are singletons and the top ten take 0.85% to 0.95%. The sample consisted of memory CD4+ T cells from blood. All receptors derive from an adult in good health and CMV-seronegative. Each CDR3 is given with its conserved first and last residue. Each record gives: V gene, J gene, clone size, D gene, CDR3 protein, CDR3 DNA. A D gene is named only where the DNA matches it firmly. A row's size may be missing; if present it is once, few, many or a size class.

TRBV7-3	TRBJ2-3	once	TRBD2	CASSLRTSGLTDTQYF	TGTGCCAGCAGCCTACGGACTAGCGGACTCACAGATACGCAGTATTTT
TRBV5-1	TRBJ2-1	once	TRBD2	CASSGGLVLEQFF	TGCGCCAGCAGCGGGGGACTAGTGCTTGAGCAGTTCTTC
TRBV11-2	TRBJ2-7	NA	TRBD2	CASSPGGTSGPKGNF	TGTGCCAGCAGCCCCGGGGGGACTAGCGGCCCCAAGGGTAACTTC
TRBV9	TRBJ2-3	NA	TRBD2	CASSTSGSGRAGTQYF	TGTGCCAGCAGCACCAGTGGTAGCGGGAGGGCAGGTACGCAGTATTTT
TRBV7-3	TRBJ2-5	NA	NA	CASSLPRQETQYF	TGTGCCAGCAGCTTACCTCGTCAAGAGACCCAGTACTTC
TRBV6-5	TRBJ1-2	NA	TRBD1	CASSYHGTGVYGYTF	TGTGCCAGCAGTTACCATGGGACAGGAGTGTATGGCTACACCTTC
TRBV19	TRBJ2-3	NA	NA	CASPSPFTDTQYF	TGTGCCAGCCCCTCCCCCTTTACAGATACGCAGTATTTT
TRBV7-3	TRBJ1-1	NA	NA	CASSLRTNTEAFF	TGTGCCAGCAGCTTAAGGACGAACACTGAAGCTTTCTTT
TRBV6-6	TRBJ1-2	NA	NA	CASREIGYTF	TGTGCCAGCCGAGAGATTGGCTACACCTTC
TRBV7-9	TRBJ2-7	few	NA	CASSPRQSSYEQYF	TGTGCCAGCAGCCCCCGACAGAGCTCCTACGAGCAGTACTTC
TRBV6-5	TRBJ1-1	NA	TRBD1	CASSYTGTVTEAFF	TGTGCCAGCAGTTACACCGGGACAGTCACTGAAGCTTTCTTT